The clone carrying this T cell receptor beta chain was counted many times. This sample stems from a study of T cells in Graves' hyperthyroidism and ophthalmopathy. Trimming took 3 bases from V and 4 from J; bases not matched to a gene: 11. The CDR3 is made up of 16 amino acids. Germline assignment: CDR1 MDHEN and CDR2 SYDVKM. The investigators amplified TCR beta CDR3 regions from RNA transcripts. An initial round of RT-PCR targeting the TCR CDR3 relied on the HTBI primer set. MiXCR, run by TCRdb on the multiplex PCR reads, gives a single entry per CDR3 protein. The sample includes hundreds of thousands of distinct CDR3 sequences, roughly a sixth of them seen just once.

The sample consisted of blood. The chain carries TRBV28 and TRBJ1-1, with 7 bases matching TRBD1. The TCR originated in a woman in her 50s with Graves' hyperthyroidism that later progressed to Graves' ophthalmopathy. The CDR3 DNA sequence: TGTGCCAGCAGTTTGCAAGGGGGCATACGAAGCACTGAAGCTTTCTTT. This codes for CASSLQGGIRSTEAFF.